This T cell receptor (beta chain) came from a study of neurological immune-mediated disorders. Study conclusions and caveats: Private repertoires in all groups were suggested, as expanded clones shared no CDR3 amino acid sequences across subjects.

This clonotype was picked up many times. The antigen is undetermined. Synthesis of cDNA used 5'RACE (with 10-nucleotide random UMIs). TCRdb re-analysed the 5' RACE reads in MiXCR, keeping a single row per CDR3 protein. The repertoire holds about 21,000 distinct CDR3 sequences, 15% to 20% seen once, with roughly 7% in the top ten. Trimming took 2 bases from V and 1 from J, leaving 16 bases between them. The CDR3 has 17 residues. Germline lookup yields CDR1 MGHRA and CDR2 YSYEKL. The chain carries TRBV4-1 and TRBJ2-3; D gene unclear. Sample: CD8+ T cells from blood. The sequence was obtained from a woman aged 18-29 years with multiple sclerosis. The CDR3: CASSQPAGPEGTDTQYF. CDR3 nucleotide sequence: TGCGCCAGCAGCCAACCAGCCGGGCCCGAGGGCACAGATACGCAGTATTTT.